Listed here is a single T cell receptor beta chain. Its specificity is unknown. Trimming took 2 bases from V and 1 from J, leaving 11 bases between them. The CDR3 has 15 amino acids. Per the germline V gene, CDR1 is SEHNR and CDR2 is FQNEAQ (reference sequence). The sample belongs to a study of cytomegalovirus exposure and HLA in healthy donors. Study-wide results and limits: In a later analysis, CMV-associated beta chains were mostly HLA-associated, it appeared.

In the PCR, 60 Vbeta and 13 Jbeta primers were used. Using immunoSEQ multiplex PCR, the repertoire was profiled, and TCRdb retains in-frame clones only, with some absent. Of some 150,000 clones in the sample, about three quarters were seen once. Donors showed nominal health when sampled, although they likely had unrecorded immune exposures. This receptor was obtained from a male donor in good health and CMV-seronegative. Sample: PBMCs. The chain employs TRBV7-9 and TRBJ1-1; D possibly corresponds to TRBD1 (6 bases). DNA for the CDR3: TGTGCCAGCAGCTTAAAAGGACAGCCGAACACTGAAGCTTTCTTT. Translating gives CASSLKGQPNTEAFF.